These 19 T cell receptor beta chains were all obtained from the same sample, sequenced in a study of T cells after yellow fever vaccination. Via MiXCR, TCRdb re-called the 5' RACE reads, giving one row per CDR3 protein. The repertoire holds 300,000 to 350,000 distinct CDR3 sequences, roughly 4% seen once, with 20% to 25% in the top ten. This sample comprised PBMCs, obtained 5 days after the yellow fever booster vaccination. The receptors stem from a man aged 18 to 35 who received the YFV17D yellow fever vaccine.

The sample holds many counts of this clonotype. The chain couples TRBV7-9 to TRBJ2-1, with D perhaps TRBD1 or TRBD2 (6 bases each). Trimming took off 5 bases at V and 6 bases at J, with 23 bases between the two ends. Germline V gene lookup returns CDR1 SEHNR and CDR2 FQNEAQ (reference sequence). This CDR3 spans 17 amino acids. Here the CDR3 reads CASSPWRGGHTINEQFF. The CDR3 DNA reads as TGTGCCAGCAGCCCATGGCGTGGGGGGCACACGATCAATGAGCAGTTCTTC. Looking up the rest from reference TRBV7-9 and TRBJ2-1 gives the full variable domain: DTGVSQNPRHKITKRGQNVTFRCDPISEHNRLYWYRQTLGQGPEFLTYFQNEAQLEKSRLLSDRFSAERPKGSFSTLEIQRTEQGDSAMYLCASSPWRGGHTINEQFFGPGTRLTVL.

This clonotype showed up just a few times. The chain employs TRBV5-1 and TRBJ1-5, with 12 bases aligning to TRBD1. The CDR3 spans 16 residues. V gave up 4 bases and J gave up 6 bases; unmatched junction bases: 8. Germline V gene data show CDR1 as SGHRS and CDR2 as YFSETQ. For the CDR3, the DNA is TGCGCCAGCAGCGAGACCGGGACAGGGGGCGGTCAGCCCCAGCATTTT. Protein product: CASSETGTGGGQPQHF.

This sequence joins TRBV7-3 and TRBJ2-2; unclear D gene. The CDR3 has 14 residues. V lost 2 bases to trimming and J lost 6 bases, with 10 bases between them. Germline CDR1 SGHTA, CDR2 FQGTGA. As DNA, the CDR3 is TGTGCCAGCAGCTTAGATCATTGGGCCGGGGAGCTGTTTTTT. Protein product: CASSLDHWAGELFF.

There are many counts of this clonotype. The CDR3 reads CASSPFSGTSTANVLTF. In DNA, the CDR3 is TGTGCCAGCAGCCCTTTTTCCGGGACAAGTACGGCCAACGTCCTGACTTTC. The rearrangement uses TRBV7-3 and TRBJ2-6; tentatively, D is TRBD1 (6 bases). This CDR3 region has 17 residues. V lost 5 bases and J lost 6, with 20 bases in between. In germline, CDR1 is SGHTA, CDR2 FQGTGA.

Many counts were recorded for this clonotype. V is TRBV24-1 and J is TRBJ2-3; D might be TRBD2 (7 bases). V was pared by 9 bases and J by 3 bases, with 15 bases between. The CDR3 is 14 residues long. Germline values: CDR1 KGHDR, CDR2 SFDVKD. The CDR3 is CATRGGLATDTQYF. DNA of the CDR3: TGTGCCACCCGCGGGGGCCTGGCAACAGATACGCAGTATTTT.

The V call is TRBV7-9, the J call TRBJ1-1; 7 bases are a match to TRBD1. Germline V lookup: CDR1 SEHNR, CDR2 FQNEAQ (reference sequence). The CDR3 extends over 15 amino acids. With V trimmed by 6 bases and J by 3 bases, 10 bases remained unmatched. The CDR3 is CASSHRDSRDTEAFF. CDR3 sequence (DNA): TGTGCCAGCAGTCACCGGGACAGCAGGGACACTGAAGCTTTCTTT. The variable domain in full, with the rest retrieved from reference TRBV7-9 and TRBJ1-1, is DTGVSQNPRHKITKRGQNVTFRCDPISEHNRLYWYRQTLGQGPEFLTYFQNEAQLEKSRLLSDRFSAERPKGSFSTLEIQRTEQGDSAMYLCASSHRDSRDTEAFFGQGTRLTVV.

In this sample, this clonotype turned up many times. CDR3 coding DNA: TGTGCCAGCACCTCTGGGGGAGGGCCGGCGGGGGCGCAGTTCTTC. Translating gives CASTSGGGPAGAQFF. The chain has TRBV27 and TRBJ2-1, with a tentative D call TRBD2 (7 bases). Per germline, CDR1 MNHEY and CDR2 SMNVEV (reference sequence). This CDR3 region has 15 residues. The germline V and J ends were trimmed by 7 bases and 12 bases, with 25 bases remaining between them.

This clonotype was seen a few times. The chain combines TRBV6-1 with TRBJ2-7, with 10 bases matching TRBD1. The junction had 6 bases not matched to a gene; V was cut back by 7 bases and J by 3 bases. This CDR3 is built from 14 residues. The V gene's germline CDR1 is MNHNS and CDR2 SASEGT. Here the CDR3 reads CASKPGTGDYEQYF. CDR3 nucleotides: TGTGCCAGCAAACCCGGGACAGGGGACTACGAGCAGTACTTC.

This clonotype occurred many times. V is TRBV10-3 and J is TRBJ1-1, with 8 positions matching TRBD1. The CDR3 is made up of 14 amino acids. Trimming took 4 bases from V and 11 from J; bases not matched to a gene: 12. Germline V gene sequence: CDR1 ENHRY, CDR2 SYGVKD. CDR3 sequence (DNA): TGTGCCATCAGTGGCCAGGGACAGGCGGCAGGGGCTTTCTTT. Translated, it gives CAISGQGQAAGAFF.

The rearrangement uses TRBV5-1 and TRBJ2-3, with D possibly being TRBD1 or TRBD2 (5 bases each). Germline loops: CDR1 SGHRS, CDR2 YFSETQ. Trimming left V 1 base short and J 10 bases short, with 22 bases between. The CDR3 runs to 16 residues. The CDR3 bases are TGCGCCAGCAGCTTGACACACCCGGGACCCCGTCTCGCGCAGTATTTT. Its protein is CASSLTHPGPRLAQYF.

This clonotype showed up just a few times. The chain has TRBV12-3 or TRBV12-4 and TRBJ1-6; 7 bases agree with TRBD1. The CDR3 contains 14 residues. Trimming took 6 bases from V and 4 from J; bases not matched to a gene: 3. The CDR3 DNA follows: TGTGCCAGCAGAGGGGGCATTTATAATTCACCCCTCCACTTT. Encoded protein: CASRGGIYNSPLHF.

The V and J genes are TRBV14 and TRBJ1-2; D gene unclear. Trimming took 1 base from V and 3 from J, leaving 18 bases between them. The CDR3 is 17 residues long. CDR1 SGHDN and CDR2 FVKESK come from the germline V gene. Here the CDR3 reads CASSQVGFGRIYYGYTF. The CDR3, as DNA: TGTGCCAGCAGCCAAGTGGGGTTTGGACGGATATACTATGGCTACACCTTC.

The sample holds many counts of this clonotype. The chain joins TRBV5-1 to TRBJ2-1, with 10 positions matching TRBD2. V lost 0 bases to trimming and J lost 3 bases; unmatched junction nucleotides: 6. The germline V gene encodes CDR1 SGHRS and CDR2 YFSETQ. The CDR3 totals 17 residues. The CDR3 here is CASSLDGLAGDYNEQFF. The CDR3 DNA follows: TGCGCCAGCAGCTTGGACGGTCTAGCGGGGGACTACAATGAGCAGTTCTTC. Drawing the rest from reference TRBV5-1 and TRBJ2-1, the complete variable domain is KAGVTQTPRYLIKTRGQQVTLSCSPISGHRSVSWYQQTPGQGLQFLFEYFSETQRNKGNFPGRFSGRQFSNSRSEMNVSTLELGDSALYLCASSLDGLAGDYNEQFFGPGTRLTVL.

This clonotype came up many times. The gene calls are TRBV7-2 and TRBJ2-1, with 8 nucleotides matching TRBD2. The V gene end was trimmed by 5 bases and the J gene end by 0 bases; junction bases not matched to a gene: 6. Germline CDR1 and CDR2: SGHTA and FQGNSA. The CDR3 extends over 16 amino acids. The CDR3 region has the DNA TGTGCCAGCAGCACCTTAGCGGGGAGCTCCTACAATGAGCAGTTCTTC. This sequence encodes CASSTLAGSSYNEQFF. The full variable domain, completed using reference TRBV7-2 and TRBJ2-1, is GAGVSQSPSNKVTEKGKDVELRCDPISGHTALYWYRQSLGQGLEFLIYFQGNSAPDKSGLPSDRFSAERTGGSVSTLTIQRTQQEDSAVYLCASSTLAGSSYNEQFFGPGTRLTVL.

This clonotype was detected only a few times. The chain is built from TRBV7-9 and TRBJ1-5; TRBD1 agrees at 12 bases. The CDR3 sequence is 16 residues long. The trim removed 1 base at V and 6 bases at J, leaving 4 bases unmatched. Germline V gene lookup returns CDR1 SEHNR and CDR2 FQNEAQ (reference sequence). The CDR3, as DNA: TGTGCCAGCAGCTTAGGGGACAGGGGGCTGGTTCAGCCCCAGCATTTT. Translating it yields CASSLGDRGLVQPQHF.

This clonotype was counted ten times or more. The J gene is TRBJ1-4, the V gene TRBV20-1; D ambiguous. V gave up 8 bases and J gave up 5 bases, with 18 bases separating them. Germline V gives CDR1 DFQATT, CDR2 SNEGSKA (reference sequence). There are 14 residues in the CDR3. CDR3 DNA: TGCAGTACGTCCCCGGGAGCTCTAAATGAAAAACTGTTTTTT. It yields the protein CSTSPGALNEKLFF.

In this sample, this clonotype turned up many times. This chain links TRBV15 with TRBJ2-1, with D uncertain. This CDR3 is built from 12 residues. V lost 1 base and J 6 bases, leaving 4 bases between the germline ends. Germline CDR1 reads LNHNV; CDR2 reads YYDKDF (reference sequence). In DNA form, the CDR3 reads TGTGCCACCAGCAGAGTCGGCAATGAGCAGTTCTTC. Amino acids: CATSRVGNEQFF.

J is TRBJ2-7 and V is TRBV6-2 or TRBV6-3, with D unclear. Deletions cut 6 bases from V and 3 bases from J, with 15 bases between. The CDR3 is 14 residues long. CDR1 and CDR2 from the germline V gene are MNHEY and SVGEGT. CDR3 nucleotide sequence: TGTGCCAGCAGCGATTGGGCGGAAGGCTACGAGCAGTACGTC. It codes for CASSDWAEGYEQYV.

This clonotype was seen a handful of times. Germline and junction disagree at one end, which may indicate a read error. The chain links TRBV20-1 to TRBJ2-2, with D hard to call. The CDR3 loop spans 13 amino acids. CDR1 and CDR2 from the germline V gene are DFQATT and SNEGSKA (reference sequence). CDR3 in amino acids: CSARDTYTGELFF. The CDR3 nucleotides read TGCAGTGCGAGAGACACCTACACCGGGGAGCTGTTTTTT.